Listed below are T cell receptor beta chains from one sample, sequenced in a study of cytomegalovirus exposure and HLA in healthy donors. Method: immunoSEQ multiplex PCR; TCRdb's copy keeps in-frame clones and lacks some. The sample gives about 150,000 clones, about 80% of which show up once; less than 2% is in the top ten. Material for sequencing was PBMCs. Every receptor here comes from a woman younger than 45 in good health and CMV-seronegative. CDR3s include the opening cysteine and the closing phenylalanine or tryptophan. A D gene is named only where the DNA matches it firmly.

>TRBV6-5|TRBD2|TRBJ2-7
TGTGCCAGCAGTGGTCTAGCGGCCTTTCCCTACGAGCAGTACTTC
CASSGLAAFPYEQYF
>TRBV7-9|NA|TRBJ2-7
TGTGCCAGCAGCTCAGTATCCTACGAGCAGTACTTC
CASSSVSYEQYF
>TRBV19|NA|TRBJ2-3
TGTGCCAGTAGTAGGTGGGGGGGCGGGGCAGATACGCAGTATTTT
CASSRWGGGADTQYF
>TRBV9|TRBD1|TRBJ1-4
TGTGCCAGCAGCGCCCAGACAGGGGTTAATGAAAAACTGTTTTTT
CASSAQTGVNEKLFF
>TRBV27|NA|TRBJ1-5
TGTGCCAGCAGTTTTCGGGAAAATCAGCCCCAGCATTTT
CASSFRENQPQHF
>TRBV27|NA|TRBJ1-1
TGTGCCAGCAGTTTATCGAGTTCGGGTGAAGCTTTCTTT
CASSLSSSGEAFF
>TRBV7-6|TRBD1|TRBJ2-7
TGTGCCAGCAGCTCGACAGGGGGCGAGCAGTACTTC
CASSSTGGEQYF
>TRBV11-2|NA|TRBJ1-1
TGTGCCATCCGGCCCTCCGGCCGGAGGACTGAAGCTTTCTTT
CAIRPSGRRTEAFF
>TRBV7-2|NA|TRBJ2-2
TGTGCCAGCAGCCCTGGGGAGGGGGGGCCGGCCGGGGAGCTGTTTTTT
CASSPGEGGPAGELFF
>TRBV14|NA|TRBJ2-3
TGTGCCAGCAGCCCAATACAGGGATACACAGATACGCAGTATTTT
CASSPIQGYTDTQYF
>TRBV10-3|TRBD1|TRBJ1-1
TGTGCCATCAGTAACGGGACAGGATGGAACACTGAAGCTTTCTTT
CAISNGTGWNTEAFF